The 11 T cell receptor beta chains below come from one sample, sequenced in a study of shared clonotypes between healthy human individuals. Profiled with immunoSEQ multiplex PCR; TCRdb holds only in-frame clones, not every one. The data show over a million clones, with 97% to 99% seen just once and under 0.45% held by the top ten. Sequencing was carried out using naive CD4+ T cells sorted from blood. The subset is: CD45RA+ positively selected. These receptors were taken from a man aged 25 to 40 in good health.

Turning to this clone: The sample carries other DNA sequences with the same CDR3. J is TRBJ2-1 and V is TRBV10-3; no definite D call. The V end lost 4 bases, the J end lost 4 bases, and 11 bases lay between the germline ends. CDR1 is ENHRY, CDR2 SYGVKD, per germline. This CDR3 has 14 amino acids. CDR3 loop: CAISGTSDYNEQFF. In DNA, the CDR3 is TGTGCCATCAGTGGCACCTCTGATTACAATGAGCAGTTCTTC.

The J gene is TRBJ2-1, the V gene TRBV9; 15 nucleotides match TRBD2. CDR1 and CDR2 from the germline V gene are SGDLS and YYNGEE. This CDR3 comprises 18 residues. Unmatched junction bases numbered 14, after V lost 4 bases and J lost 9 bases. The CDR3 DNA reads as TGTGCCAGCAGCCCCCGGACTAGCGGGAGGGGTCGGCAAAGTGAGCAGTTCTTC. As protein: CASSPRTSGRGRQSEQFF. The full variable domain, rest sourced from reference TRBV9 and TRBJ2-1, is DSGVTQTPKHLITATGQRVTLRCSPRSGDLSVYWYQQSLDQGLQFLIQYYNGEERAKGNILERFSAQQFPDLHSELNLSSLELGDSALYFCASSPRTSGRGRQSEQFFGPGTRLTVL.

The chain couples TRBV7-9 to TRBJ2-3; possibly TRBD1 for D (5 bases). V lost 1 base to trimming and J lost 4 bases, with 15 bases between them. Germline V CDR1 and CDR2: SEHNR, FQNEAQ (reference sequence). The CDR3 has 16 residues. The CDR3 loop is CASSLGGLLAPDTQYF. In DNA form, the CDR3 reads TGTGCCAGCAGCTTAGGGGGCCTACTCGCTCCAGATACGCAGTATTTT.

The chain couples TRBV15 to TRBJ2-3; D not resolved. The CDR3 has 14 amino acids. V lost 0 bases and J lost 7, with 11 bases in between. Germline V gene data show CDR1 as LNHNV and CDR2 as YYDKDF (reference sequence). The CDR3 sequence is CATSRDRGTNTQYF. The CDR3 bases are TGTGCCACCAGCAGAGATAGAGGAACGAATACGCAGTATTTT.

The chain joins TRBV30 to TRBJ2-2, with 8 bases matching TRBD2. This CDR3 region has 15 residues. V shed 2 bases, J shed 5 bases, and the junction held 7 bases outside the gene matches. Per germline, CDR1 GTSNPN and CDR2 SVGIG (reference sequence). The CDR3 sequence is CAWSILLAATGELFF. CDR3 DNA sequence: TGTGCCTGGAGTATTTTACTAGCGGCTACCGGGGAGCTGTTTTTT.

The chain uses TRBV5-6 and TRBJ2-4, with D hard to call. V lost 1 base, J lost 6 bases, and 5 bases lay in between. CDR1 and CDR2 from the germline V gene are SGHDT and YYEEEE. The CDR3 consists of 12 residues. The CDR3 DNA follows: TGTGCCAGCAGCTTGAACAGAAACATTCAGTACTTC. Its translation is CASSLNRNIQYF.

The chain uses TRBV7-9 and TRBJ2-1; no clear D gene. This CDR3 has 13 residues. The germline gives CDR1 SEHNR, CDR2 FQNEAQ (reference sequence). Trimming cost V 1 base and J 5 bases, with 6 bases left between them. The CDR3 bases are TGTGCCAGCAGCTTAGGCGTGGACAATGAGCAGTTCTTC. It specifies CASSLGVDNEQFF.

A word on this clone: The junction shows a germline mismatch at one end, possibly a read error. J is TRBJ1-2 and V is TRBV18; possibly TRBD1 for D (6 bases). The CDR3 runs 14 residues. CDR1 and CDR2 from the germline V gene are KGHSH and LQKENI. The CDR3 loop is CASSPIRTDSPLIF. CDR3 DNA sequence: TGTGCCAGCTCACCAATTCGGACAGACTCCCCCCTCATCTTC.

V usage is TRBV2 and J usage is TRBJ1-2; D might be TRBD1 (6 bases). The germline CDR1 and CDR2 sequences are SNHLY and FYNNEI. The ends were cut back, 7 bases at V and 7 bases at J, with 19 bases in the middle. The CDR3 covers 14 residues. CDR3 loop: CASNNRDLLSGYTF. CDR3 nucleotides: TGTGCCAGCAATAACAGGGATTTATTGTCTGGCTACACCTTC.

V is TRBV10-3 and J is TRBJ2-3; the D is unclear. Germline V CDR1 and CDR2: ENHRY, SYGVKD. With 3 bases removed from V and 2 bases from J, the gap between germline ends came to 3 bases. This CDR3 spans 12 amino acids. Here the CDR3 DNA reads TGTGCCATCAGTGACGACACAGATACGCAGTATTTT. It translates to CAISDDTDTQYF.

The chain recombines TRBV19 with TRBJ2-7, with D possibly TRBD1 on 6 matching bases. V lost 6 bases, J lost 6 bases, and 9 bases lay in between. This CDR3 is built from 11 residues. Germline V gene sequence: CDR1 LNHDA, CDR2 SQIVND (reference sequence). This chain's CDR3 is CASRQGGEQYF. The CDR3 coding sequence is TGTGCCAGTAGACAGGGTGGCGAGCAGTACTTC.